This TCR beta chain was sequenced during a study of identical twins. Study-wide results and caveats: There was more out-of-frame TCR alpha sharing in monozygotic twins than models estimated. Cord blood beta clonotypes that were abundant carried fewer insertions, and memory repertoires showed no such trend.

A few counts support this clonotype. Its antigen is undetermined. Per germline, CDR1 SGDLS and CDR2 YYNGEE. The CDR3 is 13 amino acids. Trimming left V 0 bases short and J 9 bases short, with 10 bases between. Template switching added a universal primer site; cDNA carried unique molecular identifiers. TCRdb fed the 5' RACE reads into MiXCR, producing one record per CDR3 protein. The sample shows around 550,000 distinct CDR3 sequences, nearly 15% of them seen only once. The sample also formed part of further work on yellow fever vaccine responses in identical twins. This second study says: Reported findings indicate that twins' vaccine T cell responses seemed partially convergent, partially personalized.

Sequencing was carried out using CD4+ T cells sorted from blood. The clonotype comes from a woman aged 18-29 years in good health. The gene calls are TRBV9 and TRBJ2-1; D may be TRBD1 (5 bases). In DNA, the CDR3 is TGTGCCAGCAGCGTAGAAATGCAGGGTGAGCAGTTCTTC. Its protein product is CASSVEMQGEQFF.